Shown below are 27 T cell receptor beta chains from a single sample sequenced in a study of post-analysis software for immune sequencing data. Findings of the study overall: Higher frequency in patients than in controls was seen for five TRBV segments, with TRBV5-6, TRBV5-1 and TRBV20-1 among them.

Their specific antigens are unknown. Tagging with unique molecular identifiers was a feature of the TCR beta cDNA libraries. Using its own MiXCR run on the PCR reads, TCRdb lists one record per CDR3 protein. Of hundreds of thousands of distinct CDR3 sequences detected, 55% to 60% appear once; the ten largest clones hold approximately 10%. Sample: blood. Receptors were obtained from a girl aged 2 to 10 with multiple sclerosis.

This clonotype has only a few counts. CDR3 nucleotide sequence: TGCGCCAGCAGATCGGTGGGGGCTAGCACAGATACGCAGTATTTT. This gives the protein CASRSVGASTDTQYF. The genes are TRBV5-1 and TRBJ2-3; possibly TRBD1 for D (6 bases). V was pared by 5 bases and J by 0 bases, with 13 bases between. Germline values: CDR1 SGHRS, CDR2 YFSETQ. This CDR3 contains 15 residues.

The chain employs TRBV15 and TRBJ1-2, with D hard to call. Germline CDR1 is LNHNV and CDR2 is YYDKDF (reference sequence). The CDR3 totals 14 residues. Trimming removed 5 bases from V and 2 bases from J, with 12 bases in between. The CDR3 DNA follows: TGTGCCACCAGCCCCTCCAGATCGAACTATGGCTACACCTTC. Encoded protein: CATSPSRSNYGYTF.

The V and J genes are TRBV12-3 or TRBV12-4 and TRBJ1-2; D perhaps matches TRBD1 (6 bases). The ends were cut back, 0 bases at V and 1 base at J, with 9 bases in the middle. CDR3 length equals 15 residues. DNA of the CDR3: TGTGCCAGCAGTTTAGCGGGACAACTTAACTATGGCTACACCTTC. It encodes CASSLAGQLNYGYTF.

The chain is built from TRBV12-3 or TRBV12-4 and TRBJ1-2; unclear D gene. CDR3 length: 14 residues. V was cut by 2 bases and J by 4 bases, with 11 bases left in between. The chain's CDR3 is CASSLIALSYGYTF. In DNA, the CDR3 is TGTGCCAGCAGTTTAATAGCCCTTTCCTATGGCTACACCTTC.

The chain employs TRBV24-1 and TRBJ2-6, with 9 positions matching TRBD1. Germline V lookup: CDR1 KGHDR, CDR2 SFDVKD. With 3 bases clipped from V and 0 bases from J, the junction kept 5 bases outside the gene matches. The CDR3 runs 18 residues. This CDR3 is CATSDDRDRASGANVLTF. The CDR3 DNA reads TGTGCCACCAGTGATGACCGGGACAGGGCCTCTGGGGCCAACGTCCTGACTTTC.

Points on this clonotype: Germline and junction disagree at one end, which may indicate a read error. This chain links TRBV5-1 with TRBJ2-3; D is possibly TRBD1 (5 bases). The CDR3 has 14 residues. The germline V gene has CDR1 SGHRS and CDR2 YFSETQ. The chain's CDR3 is CASSLRGSTGTQYF. CDR3 DNA sequence: TGCGCCAGCAGCTTGAGGGGTTCCACAGGTACGCAGTATTTT. Full variable domain (remainder filled in from reference TRBV5-1 and TRBJ2-3): KAGVTQTPRYLIKTRGQQVTLSCSPISGHRSVSWYQQTPGQGLQFLFEYFSETQRNKGNFPGRFSGRQFSNSRSEMNVSTLELGDSALYLCASSLRGSTGTQYFGPGTRLTVL.

The rearrangement joins TRBV15 to TRBJ2-1; 9 nucleotides match TRBD1. The germline CDR1 and CDR2 sequences are LNHNV and YYDKDF (reference sequence). The CDR3 length is 18 residues. V was clipped by 3 bases and J by 8 bases; unmatched bases: 17. For the CDR3, the DNA is TGTGCCACCAGCAGCATTATACAGGGGGCGCAATTCAACGATGAGCAGTTCTTC. It is translated as CATSSIIQGAQFNDEQFF.

The J gene is TRBJ1-2, the V gene TRBV28, with unresolved D. V lost 4 bases and J 8 bases, leaving 14 bases between the germline ends. The CDR3 loop spans 13 amino acids. Germline V gives CDR1 MDHEN, CDR2 SYDVKM. The CDR3, as DNA: TGTGCCAGCAGTTCGGTCGGAGCCGACGGCTACACCTTC. Its protein is CASSSVGADGYTF.

This clonotype was recorded only once. This sequence joins TRBV15 and TRBJ2-5, with TRBD2 matching 8 bases. The germline V gene has CDR1 LNHNV and CDR2 YYDKDF (reference sequence). The CDR3 covers 15 residues. V trimming: 3 bases; J trimming: 7 bases; junction bases outside the gene matches: 10. CDR3 sequence (DNA): TGTGCCACCAGCAGTTTGGCGCGGGGGGAAGGGACCCAGTACTTC. As protein: CATSSLARGEGTQYF.

This clonotype has just a few counts. The chain joins TRBV12-3 or TRBV12-4 to TRBJ2-3; TRBD2 might be the D (6 bases). The V gene lost 1 base and the J gene lost 4 bases, with 21 bases spanning the gap. The CDR3 is 18 amino acids. The CDR3 nucleotides are TGTGCCAGCAGTTTAGGGGGACTCCATACCCTCGATCCAGATACGCAGTATTTT. Translating it yields CASSLGGLHTLDPDTQYF.

This chain connects TRBV7-6 to TRBJ2-1; D gene unclear. The CDR3 runs to 12 residues. Germline V gene sequence: CDR1 SGHVS, CDR2 FNYEAQ. Trimming took off 3 bases at V and 8 bases at J, with 8 bases between the two ends. This CDR3 reads CASSFGFHEQFF. DNA for the CDR3: TGTGCCAGCAGCTTTGGTTTTCATGAGCAGTTCTTC. Supplemented by reference TRBV7-6 and TRBJ2-1, the full variable domain reads GAGVSQSPRYKVTKRGQDVALRCDPISGHVSLYWYRQALGQGPEFLTYFNYEAQQDKSGLPNDRFSAERPEGSISTLTIQRTEQRDSAMYRCASSFGFHEQFFGPGTRLTVL.

This clonotype was counted a few times. The chain links TRBV9 to TRBJ2-3; no firm D call. The CDR3 has 17 amino acids. Germline values: CDR1 SGDLS, CDR2 YYNGEE. Trimming took off 0 bases at V and 4 bases at J, with 18 bases between the two ends. The CDR3: CASSVGGSFRSSDTQYF. In nucleotides, the CDR3 is TGTGCCAGCAGCGTAGGAGGCTCCTTCCGCTCCTCAGATACGCAGTATTTT.

CDR3 loop: CASSLKSGGVFSDTQYF. The DNA for the CDR3 is TGTGCCAGCAGCTTGAAGAGCGGGGGAGTTTTCTCAGATACGCAGTATTTT. This rearrangement joins TRBV7-2 to TRBJ2-3, with 8 bases matching TRBD2. The germline gives CDR1 SGHTA, CDR2 FQGNSA. The V and J ends lost 3 bases and 4 bases, in that order; junction bases with no gene match: 12. The CDR3 is 17 amino acids.

Concerning this clonotype: One end of the junction fails to match germline, which may point to a read error. V and J are TRBV9 and TRBJ2-7; 8 positions match TRBD1. Germline CDR1 and CDR2: SGDLS and YYNGEE. There are 14 residues in the CDR3. Here the CDR3 reads CASSVGQGSYGQYF. For the CDR3, the DNA is TGTGCCAGCAGCGTAGGACAGGGGTCCTACGGGCAGTACTTC.

As concerns this clonotype: A read error may account for a junction end that differs from germline. This rearrangement joins TRBV20-1 to TRBJ2-7; D perhaps matches TRBD1 (6 bases). Looked up from germline, CDR1 is DFQATT and CDR2 is SNEGSKA (reference sequence). This CDR3 is built from 14 residues. CDR3 sequence: CSALSGTKAYGQYF. CDR3 DNA: TGCAGTGCCCTATCCGGGACAAAGGCCTACGGGCAGTACTTC.

For this clonotype: One end of the junction fails to match germline, which may point to a read error. The rearrangement joins TRBV7-2 to TRBJ2-6, with a weak D call TRBD1 (5 bases). CDR3 length: 17 amino acids. Per the germline V gene, CDR1 is SGHTA and CDR2 is FQGNSA. The CDR3 here is CASSLVASLSGANILTF. The CDR3 coding sequence is TGTGCCAGCAGCTTAGTTGCCAGTCTCTCTGGGGCCAACATCCTGACTTTC.

This clonotype was seen a single time. J is TRBJ1-5 and V is TRBV12-3 or TRBV12-4; no firm D call. This CDR3 region has 19 residues. Between the trimmed V and J ends, which lost 3 bases and 2 bases, there was a span of 23 bases. The CDR3 nucleotides read TGTGCCAGCAGTTTGGATTTAGGGAGTCGTTCGAAGGGCAATCAGCCCCAGCATTTT. It yields the protein CASSLDLGSRSKGNQPQHF.

This clonotype was observed a few times. The chain combines TRBV20-1 with TRBJ1-1; D is unclear. V shed 5 bases and J shed 5 bases, with 15 bases lying between them. The germline V gene has CDR1 DFQATT and CDR2 SNEGSKA (reference sequence). This CDR3 region has 13 residues. CDR3 DNA: TGCAGTGCTCCCTCGACCCCAGCTACTGAAGCTTTCTTT. It encodes CSAPSTPATEAFF.

The V gene is TRBV29-1, the J gene TRBJ2-7; D is possibly TRBD1 (6 bases). This CDR3 comprises 12 residues. Deletions cut 4 bases from V and 3 bases from J, with 10 bases between. The germline V gene has CDR1 SQVTM and CDR2 ANQGSEA. The CDR3 region is CSVVVRGYEQYF. As DNA, the CDR3 is TGCAGCGTTGTAGTCAGGGGCTACGAGCAGTACTTC.

This sequence joins TRBV20-1 and TRBJ2-7, with D possibly being TRBD1 (6 bases). Looked up from germline, CDR1 is DFQATT and CDR2 is SNEGSKA (reference sequence). V lost 0 bases to trimming and J lost 5 bases, with 14 bases between them. The CDR3 loop spans 14 amino acids. The CDR3 region has the DNA TGCAGTGCTAGAGATCCCCAGGGGCTAAACGAGCAGTACTTC. Protein sequence: CSARDPQGLNEQYF.

The chain employs TRBV6-2 or TRBV6-3 and TRBJ2-5; no firm D call. V gave up 6 bases and J gave up 5 bases, with 10 bases separating them. CDR3 size: 12 residues. Germline assignment: CDR1 MNHEY and CDR2 SVGEGT. The CDR3 DNA reads as TGTGCCAGCAGCTTCCCCTTGGAGACCCAGTACTTC. It specifies CASSFPLETQYF.

The V call is TRBV10-3, the J call TRBJ2-2; no clear D. Trimming cost V 6 bases and J 4 bases, with 3 bases left between them. This CDR3 is built from 11 residues. Germline V CDR1 and CDR2: ENHRY, SYGVKD. The CDR3 DNA is TGTGCCATCAGCTTCACCGGGGAGCTGTTTTTT. It translates to CAISFTGELFF.

The J gene is TRBJ1-1, the V gene TRBV7-3; the D gene is possibly TRBD1 (5 bases). This CDR3 has 15 residues. Deletions cut 5 bases from V and 3 bases from J, with 16 bases between. CDR1 is SGHTA and CDR2 is FQGTGA in the germline V gene. In DNA form, the CDR3 reads TGTGCCAGCAGCCTCCTACTTGTGGGGGACACTGAAGCTTTCTTT. It encodes CASSLLLVGDTEAFF.

The chain carries TRBV6-2 or TRBV6-3 and TRBJ2-1, with TRBD2 identical over 9 bases. CDR3 length: 16 amino acids. CDR1 and CDR2 from the germline V gene are MNHEY and SVGEGT. Losses at the gene ends were 4 bases for V and 0 bases for J; bases not matched to a gene: 4. In DNA form, the CDR3 reads TGTGCCAGCAGTTCTGTGCGGGGGGGCTCCTACAATGAGCAGTTCTTC. Its protein is CASSSVRGGSYNEQFF.

In nucleotides, the CDR3 is TGTGCCAGCAGCTTAGATCGACAGCTTATAGCCAAAAACATTCAGTACTTC. Its translation: CASSLDRQLIAKNIQYF. This chain connects TRBV7-8 to TRBJ2-4; TRBD1 is a possible D gene (5 bases). The CDR3 sequence is 17 residues long. From germline, CDR1 is SGHVS and CDR2 FQNEAQ. V was trimmed by 1 base and J by 0 bases, leaving 13 bases between them.

V usage is TRBV4-1 and J usage is TRBJ2-2; D may be TRBD1 (6 bases). This CDR3 spans 14 amino acids. Germline V gene lookup returns CDR1 MGHRA and CDR2 YSYEKL. V was shortened by 2 bases and J by 7 bases, with 11 bases between the two germline ends. This chain's CDR3 is CASSQINRDGELFF. The CDR3 DNA reads as TGCGCCAGCAGCCAAATAAACAGGGACGGGGAGCTGTTTTTT.

The rearrangement links TRBV11-3 to TRBJ2-1; 8 nucleotides line up with TRBD2. Germline values: CDR1 SGHNT, CDR2 YENEEA. With 0 bases clipped from V and 6 bases from J, the junction kept 4 bases outside the gene matches. The CDR3 totals 15 residues. CDR3 amino acids: CASSLEAGAGNEQFF. CDR3 sequence (DNA): TGTGCCAGCAGCTTAGAAGCGGGAGCGGGCAATGAGCAGTTCTTC.